This T cell receptor (beta chain) was found in a study of cytomegalovirus exposure and HLA in healthy donors. PCR involved 60 Vbeta and 13 Jbeta primers. Here immunoSEQ multiplex PCR was the method, and the copy in TCRdb shows in-frame clones only, minus some. Among 120,000 or so clones listed, roughly 70% were seen once. With 9 bases clipped from V and 7 bases from J, the junction kept 11 bases outside the gene matches. CDR1 is MDHEN and CDR2 is SYDVKM in the germline V gene. This CDR3 region has 13 residues. This chain links TRBV28 with TRBJ2-5, with 7 positions matching TRBD2. The source material was PBMCs. The TCR was taken from a woman between 40 and 55 years old in good health and CMV-seropositive. CDR3 protein: CASRPGLDGTQYF. In DNA, the CDR3 is TGTGCCAGTAGGCCCGGACTAGACGGGACCCAGTACTTC.